A selection of T cell receptor beta chains follows, all from one sample in a study of T-cell memory formation after mild COVID-19. Using its own MiXCR run on the 5' RACE reads, TCRdb lists one record per CDR3 protein. The sample lists 140,000 to 150,000 distinct CDR3 sequences; approximately 25% were seen once. The source material was PBMCs or a T cell subset sorted from them (not recorded which). The receptors stem from an adult woman who had mild COVID-19 (a few samples of this study predate the infection). Cell type and time point are not known. Each CDR3 is given with its conserved first and last residue. D genes are given only for firm matches. Size tells how often a clone was seen (once, few, many) or the class of an expanded clone, and some rows leave it out.

D gene: -
V gene: TRBV7-9
clone size: few
J gene: TRBJ2-3
CDR3 DNA: TGTGCCAGCAGCTTGCGGGACATCACAGATACGCAGTATTTT
CDR3 protein: CASSLRDITDTQYF

D gene: TRBD1
V gene: TRBV27
clone size: -
J gene: TRBJ2-7
CDR3 DNA: TGTGCCAGCAGTAAGGCCGGACAGGGGACAACCTACGAGCAGTACTTC
CDR3 protein: CASSKAGQGTTYEQYF

D gene: -
V gene: TRBV27
clone size: few
J gene: TRBJ2-5
CDR3 DNA: TGTGCCAGCAGTTACCTTACCGGGGGGCCCCAAGAGACCCAGTACTTC
CDR3 protein: CASSYLTGGPQETQYF

D gene: TRBD1
V gene: TRBV29-1
clone size: -
J gene: TRBJ2-2
CDR3 DNA: TGCAGCGTTTCAGACAGGGGTTCGGGGGAGCTGTTTTTT
CDR3 protein: CSVSDRGSGELFF

D gene: -
V gene: TRBV5-5
clone size: few
J gene: TRBJ2-5
CDR3 DNA: TGTGCCAGCAGCTCCCAGGGGGGCCAAGAGACCCAGTACTTC
CDR3 protein: CASSSQGGQETQYF

D gene: TRBD1
V gene: TRBV13
clone size: few
J gene: TRBJ1-6
CDR3 DNA: TGTGCCAGCAGCTTAGAGGGACAGTATAATTCACCCCTCCACTTT
CDR3 protein: CASSLEGQYNSPLHF

D gene: -
V gene: TRBV4-3
clone size: -
J gene: TRBJ2-1
CDR3 DNA: TGCGCCAGCAGCCAACGGGATAAAGGGAACTACAATGAGCAGTTCTTC
CDR3 protein: CASSQRDKGNYNEQFF

D gene: -
V gene: TRBV30
clone size: few
J gene: TRBJ2-3
CDR3 DNA: TGTGCCTGGAGTGTGCTGTCAGATACGCAGTATTTT
CDR3 protein: CAWSVLSDTQYF

D gene: -
V gene: TRBV5-6
clone size: -
J gene: TRBJ2-5
CDR3 DNA: TGTGCCAGCAGCTTCGCGCCGACCCAAGAGACCCAGTACTTC
CDR3 protein: CASSFAPTQETQYF

D gene: TRBD1
V gene: TRBV24-1
clone size: few
J gene: TRBJ2-2
CDR3 DNA: TGTGCCACCAGTGATTCGTCGACAGGGGATAACACCGGGGAGCTGTTTTTT
CDR3 protein: CATSDSSTGDNTGELFF

D gene: -
V gene: TRBV18
clone size: few
J gene: TRBJ1-1
CDR3 DNA: TGTGCCAGCTCCCCCCCTGATGGAGGAGGAGAAGCTTTCTTT
CDR3 protein: CASSPPDGGGEAFF

D gene: TRBD1
V gene: TRBV6-1
clone size: few
J gene: TRBJ1-4
CDR3 DNA: TGTGCCAGCACTCCGGGACAGGGTTACGGAAATGAAAAACTGTTTTTT
CDR3 protein: CASTPGQGYGNEKLFF

D gene: -
V gene: TRBV7-8
clone size: few
J gene: TRBJ1-5
CDR3 DNA: TGTGCCAGCAGCTTAGCCGCCAGCCACAATCAGCCCCAGCATTTT
CDR3 protein: CASSLAASHNQPQHF

D gene: -
V gene: TRBV7-9
clone size: few
J gene: TRBJ1-1
CDR3 DNA: TGTGCCAGCAGCTTCCCCGGAGGTACTGAAGCTTTCTTT
CDR3 protein: CASSFPGGTEAFF

D gene: TRBD1
V gene: TRBV19
clone size: -
J gene: TRBJ1-5
CDR3 DNA: TGTGCCAGTAGTATAATCGGGACAGACAATCAGCCCCAGCATTTT
CDR3 protein: CASSIIGTDNQPQHF

D gene: TRBD2
V gene: TRBV6-5
clone size: -
J gene: TRBJ2-7
CDR3 DNA: TGTGCCAGCAGCTGGACTAGCGGAAGCTCCTACGAGCAGTACTTC
CDR3 protein: CASSWTSGSSYEQYF

D gene: TRBD2
V gene: TRBV29-1
clone size: -
J gene: TRBJ2-1
CDR3 DNA: TGCAGCGTTCCTAGCGGGCCTCAGCAGTTCTTC
CDR3 protein: CSVPSGPQQFF

D gene: -
V gene: TRBV6-2/TRBV6-3
clone size: -
J gene: TRBJ1-1
CDR3 DNA: TGTGCCAGCAGTTACTCGGATTCCAAGGATGAAGCTTTCTTT
CDR3 protein: CASSYSDSKDEAFF

D gene: -
V gene: TRBV29-1
clone size: -
J gene: TRBJ2-7
CDR3 DNA: TGCAGCGTTGGGAGGGACAGCTCCTACGAGCAGTACTTC
CDR3 protein: CSVGRDSSYEQYF

D gene: -
V gene: TRBV30
clone size: -
J gene: TRBJ1-1
CDR3 DNA: TGTGCCTGGAGAGGGACTGAAGCTTTCTTT
CDR3 protein: CAWRGTEAFF

D gene: TRBD2
V gene: TRBV5-1
clone size: -
J gene: TRBJ2-1
CDR3 DNA: TGCGCCAGCTCCCCGACTAGCTACTCCAATGAGCAGTTCTTC
CDR3 protein: CASSPTSYSNEQFF

D gene: -
V gene: TRBV10-2
clone size: few
J gene: TRBJ2-1
CDR3 DNA: TGCGCCAGCAGTGAGTCGGGCGGGGGACAATACTACAATGAGCAGTTCTTC
CDR3 protein: CASSESGGGQYYNEQFF

D gene: TRBD2
V gene: TRBV7-9
clone size: few
J gene: TRBJ2-1
CDR3 DNA: TGTGCCAGCAGCTTAGTCCTAGCGGGCTACCACAATGAGCAGTTCTTC
CDR3 protein: CASSLVLAGYHNEQFF

D gene: -
V gene: TRBV5-6
clone size: -
J gene: TRBJ1-1
CDR3 DNA: TGTGCCAGCAGCTTGGGGCGTCGACTAATGAACACTGAAGCTTTCTTT
CDR3 protein: CASSLGRRLMNTEAFF

D gene: -
V gene: TRBV16
clone size: -
J gene: TRBJ1-2
CDR3 DNA: TGTGCCAGCACCCAAGACACTAACTATGGCTACACCTTC
CDR3 protein: CASTQDTNYGYTF

D gene: TRBD2
V gene: TRBV7-3
clone size: few
J gene: TRBJ2-1
CDR3 DNA: TGTGCCAGCAGCCCGGGGGGGGGATCCTACAATGAGCAGTTCTTC
CDR3 protein: CASSPGGGSYNEQFF

D gene: -
V gene: TRBV20-1
clone size: few
J gene: TRBJ2-3
CDR3 DNA: TGCAGTGCTAGAGATCTGGACTTCACAGATACGCAGTATTTT
CDR3 protein: CSARDLDFTDTQYF

D gene: TRBD1
V gene: TRBV29-1
clone size: few
J gene: TRBJ2-7
CDR3 DNA: TGCAGCGTTAAGTGGACAGGCGGCTACGAGCAGTACTTC
CDR3 protein: CSVKWTGGYEQYF

D gene: TRBD1
V gene: TRBV4-1
clone size: few
J gene: TRBJ2-1
CDR3 DNA: TGCGCCAGCAGCCATCCCGGGACAGCGGTATACAATGAGCAGTTCTTC
CDR3 protein: CASSHPGTAVYNEQFF

D gene: -
V gene: TRBV7-9
clone size: many
J gene: TRBJ2-3
CDR3 DNA: TGTGCCAGCAGCCCGTTACACACAGATACGCAGTATTTT
CDR3 protein: CASSPLHTDTQYF

D gene: -
V gene: TRBV7-9
clone size: -
J gene: TRBJ2-2
CDR3 DNA: TGTGCCAGCAATATGGTTGGGGGATCCGGGGAGCTGTTTTTT
CDR3 protein: CASNMVGGSGELFF

D gene: -
V gene: TRBV27
clone size: -
J gene: TRBJ2-3
CDR3 DNA: TGTGCCAGCAGTGTTGACAGCGCAGATACGCAGTATTTT
CDR3 protein: CASSVDSADTQYF

D gene: -
V gene: TRBV6-6
clone size: few
J gene: TRBJ2-5
CDR3 DNA: TGTGCCAGCAGCCCCGAGGGGGTCCCGTGGCAGACCCAGTACTTC
CDR3 protein: CASSPEGVPWQTQYF

D gene: TRBD1
V gene: TRBV7-9
clone size: once
J gene: TRBJ2-2
CDR3 DNA: TGTGCCAGCAGCTTAGCTATGGGACAGGGCCCGGCGAACACCGGGGAGCTGTTTTTT
CDR3 protein: CASSLAMGQGPANTGELFF

D gene: TRBD1
V gene: TRBV5-1
clone size: -
J gene: TRBJ2-7
CDR3 DNA: TGCGCCAGCAGCGCCATCGACAGGGGGCAGTTCGACGAGCAGTACTTC
CDR3 protein: CASSAIDRGQFDEQYF

D gene: -
V gene: TRBV15
clone size: -
J gene: TRBJ2-3
CDR3 DNA: TGTGCCACCAGCAGAGACGGGAGATCAGATACGCAGTATTTT
CDR3 protein: CATSRDGRSDTQYF

D gene: -
V gene: TRBV9
clone size: few
J gene: TRBJ2-5
CDR3 DNA: TGTGCCAGCAGCGCCCGGGACTTCCTGGGGGAGACCCAGTACTTC
CDR3 protein: CASSARDFLGETQYF

D gene: -
V gene: TRBV30
clone size: -
J gene: TRBJ1-5
CDR3 DNA: TGTGCCTGGAGTGGCGTGGGGGGGTATCAGCCCCAGCATTTT
CDR3 protein: CAWSGVGGYQPQHF

D gene: TRBD2
V gene: TRBV9
clone size: few
J gene: TRBJ2-1
CDR3 DNA: TGTGCCAGCAGCGTAGGCGGGAGGGCGTACAATGAGCAGTTCTTC
CDR3 protein: CASSVGGRAYNEQFF

D gene: -
V gene: TRBV29-1
clone size: -
J gene: TRBJ1-1
CDR3 DNA: TGCAGCGTTGAAGTCCCTGGGATCCTGAACACTGAAGCTTTCTTT
CDR3 protein: CSVEVPGILNTEAFF

D gene: -
V gene: TRBV5-5
clone size: few
J gene: TRBJ1-1
CDR3 DNA: TGTGCCAGCAGCCCCAGTGCTGAAGCTTTCTTT
CDR3 protein: CASSPSAEAFF

D gene: -
V gene: TRBV5-5
clone size: -
J gene: TRBJ1-6
CDR3 DNA: TGTGCCAGCAGCCCAACGGACAGTTCTTTCTCCTATAATTCACCCCTCCACTTT
CDR3 protein: CASSPTDSSFSYNSPLHF

D gene: -
V gene: TRBV29-1
clone size: few
J gene: TRBJ2-2
CDR3 DNA: TGCAGCGTTGGACTAGCGAACACCGGGGAGCTGTTTTTT
CDR3 protein: CSVGLANTGELFF

D gene: TRBD2
V gene: TRBV6-6
clone size: -
J gene: TRBJ2-3
CDR3 DNA: TGTGCCAGCACCCGGGGGGAATCCACAGATACGCAGTATTTT
CDR3 protein: CASTRGESTDTQYF

D gene: TRBD1
V gene: TRBV7-9
clone size: -
J gene: TRBJ2-5
CDR3 DNA: TGTGCCAGCAGCTTCACTCAGGGGGCTGGGGAGACCCAGTACTTC
CDR3 protein: CASSFTQGAGETQYF